The sample holds a few counts of the clone carrying this T cell receptor beta chain. This sample stems from a study of blood T cell repertoires in COVID-19. Across the study: Whether acute or convalescent, the COVID-19 samples came from the United States, Italy and Spain.

The assay was immunoSEQ multiplex PCR, and TCRdb's table has in-frame clones only and misses some. Of roughly 100,000 clones listed, around 90% are singletons. Germline V gene lookup returns CDR1 SEHNR and CDR2 FQNEAQ (reference sequence). This CDR3 has 12 residues. Trimming removed 5 bases at V and 4 bases at J, with 6 bases between. The TCR was taken from a woman older than 75 in a cohort sampled during active COVID-19. The V gene is TRBV7-9, the J gene TRBJ1-5; no reliable D call. The sample was peripheral blood. As DNA, the CDR3 is TGTGCCAGCAGCCCTAGTAATCAGCCCCAGCATTTT. Protein product: CASSPSNQPQHF.